This T cell receptor beta chain stems from a study of OX40 agonist ivuxolimab in advanced cancers. About the study as a whole: Ivuxolimab was an agonistic, fully human IgG2 monoclonal antibody directed against OX40 (CD134), a costimulatory receptor. Partial responses were achieved by three dose-escalation patients, of whom one had hepatocellular carcinoma and two had cutaneous melanoma. The paper reports the monotherapy dose-escalation portion (N of about 50 patients) of the phase I ivuxolimab trial. Prior anti-PD-1, anti-PD-L1 or anti-CTLA-4 therapy was permitted, and checkpoint inhibitors had been received by approximately 39% of dose-escalation patients. Peripheral TCRbeta sequencing was intended to test whether TCR sequence diversity was altered and clonal T-cell expansion was caused by ivuxolimab. A male proportion of approximately 83% and a mean age of around 60 years, ranging from roughly 20 to 80, were recorded for the dose-escalation cohort. Of the roughly 50 dose-escalation patients, hepatocellular carcinoma was present in around 20, melanoma in around 15, renal cell carcinoma in 9 and head and neck cancer in 9. Intravenous ivuxolimab was administered to patients every 2 weeks at six dose levels: 0.01, 0.1, 0.3, 1.5, 3 and 10 mg/kg.

From cysteine to phenylalanine, the CDR3 is 15 amino acids long. CDR3 DNA is the only sequence kept; it has 45 bases, read in frame from the first base. The V end gives up 6 bases and the J end 3 bases, leaving 7 bases in the junction not matched to a gene. The germline V gene yields MGHRA for CDR1 and YSYEKL for CDR2. The research as a whole found: Low levels of normalized T-cell clonal expansion were also seen in some nonresponding patients. On average, CD8+ T cells showed more expanded clones than CD4+ T cells after ivuxolimab. The antigen specificity of the peripheral T cells that underwent clonal expansion was not determined. Partial responders in the 0.1-3.0 mg/kg groups had among the lowest normalized peripheral clonal expansion, especially among CD8+ T cells. At doses of 0.1 to 3.0 mg/kg, clonal expansion of both CD4+ and CD8+ blood T cells was observed from baseline to week 6.

Patients with autoimmune disease history or receiving systemic immunosuppression were excluded from the trial. Peripheral blood for TCR sequencing was collected from all dose cohorts at baseline, on cycle 4 day 1, and on cycle 7 day 1. Samples came from an open-label, multicenter, first-in-human phase I dose-escalation trial of ivuxolimab. Adults with locally advanced or metastatic melanoma, renal cell, hepatocellular, or head and neck squamous cell carcinoma were enrolled in the trial. Before TCR sequencing, CD4+ T cells and CD8+ T cells were sorted from peripheral blood as separate populations. For sequencing of the TCRbeta CDR3 region, genomic DNA was extracted from the sorted cells. The immunoSEQ Assay was used for sequencing of TCRbeta CDR3 regions. Not all clones reach the TCRdb copy of this immuneACCESS table, which keeps in-frame sequences only. Checked studies attribute under half of the gap to unresolved V genes and leave the rest unexplained. A total of about 87,000 clones appear in this sample, approximately 87% of them only once. The ten largest clones add up to about 1.5% of the sample.

Turning to this clone: The antigen it binds to is not known. Base qualities are not at hand, and no much larger clone is one base apart.

This sequence was found in an adult with an advanced solid tumor such as melanoma, head and neck, liver or kidney cancer. This chain joins TRBV4-1 to TRBJ2-5, with 10 central nucleotides matching TRBD2. The sample in question was CD4+ or CD8+ T cells sorted from blood, obtained in a trial of the OX40 agonist ivuxolimab. The DNA is TGCGCCAGCAGTGGAGGTAGCGGGGGGAAAGAGACCCAGTACTTC. Its protein is CASSGGSGGKETQYF.